The T cell receptor beta chain under discussion was sequenced for a study of T cells after posttransplantation cyclophosphamide. Busulfan-fludarabine conditioning, marrow transplant, and cyclophosphamide on days +3 and +4 were administered. This clone has more than one count but fewer than ten. The antigen is unknown. Notes on the study in general: TRB clonality was highly associated with recipient CMV seropositivity and reactivation. TRB overlap between skin or GI tissue T cells and blood was limited. Donor-recipient repertoire similarity was low at 1-2 months, rising over year one.

V lost 3 bases and J lost 1, with 9 bases in between. The CDR3 spans 14 residues. CDR1 MDHEN and CDR2 SYDVKM come from the germline V gene. Profiling relied on immunoSEQ multiplex PCR, and the TCRdb table lists in-frame clones only, not all of them. The sample shows around 24,000 clones, none of them appearing just once. The sequencing used PBMCs, collected after allogeneic stem cell transplant with posttransplant cyclophosphamide. The rearrangement joins TRBV28 to TRBJ2-5; D unclear. This receptor was obtained from a male patient in his late teens or twenties who received an allogeneic stem cell transplant from a related donor, was CMV-positive, and had no GVHD. Some T cells may possibly be graft donor cells. The CDR3 DNA is TGTGCCAGCAGTTTCCGCAGGTTCCAAGAGACCCAGTACTTC. This codes for CASSFRRFQETQYF.